This is a list of T cell receptor beta chains from one sample in a study of cytomegalovirus exposure and HLA in healthy donors. Sequenced by immunoSEQ multiplex PCR; TCRdb stores in-frame clones only, minus some. The table includes about 98,000 clones, roughly three quarters detected once. Sequencing was performed on PBMCs. The source is a man aged 40-55 years in good health and CMV-seronegative. CDR3s include the opening cysteine and the closing phenylalanine or tryptophan. D genes are given only for firm matches. The listing skips clone size in some rows; elsewhere it reads once, few, many or a size class.

cdr3_nt | cdr3_aa | v_call | d_call | clone_size | j_call
TGTGCCTGGACCCTGGGGGGTTTCGACAATGAGCAGTTCTTC | CAWTLGGFDNEQFF | TRBV30 | - | - | TRBJ2-1
TGTGCCAGCGACTCCGGCAATCAGCCCCAGCATTTT | CASDSGNQPQHF | TRBV28 | - | - | TRBJ1-5
TGTGCCAGCAGCTCAGTAGCGAGAATTGAAGCTTTCTTT | CASSSVARIEAFF | TRBV2 | - | - | TRBJ1-1
TGTGCCAGCAGGAAACAGGGTAACAATGAGCAGTTCTTC | CASRKQGNNEQFF | TRBV6-5 | - | - | TRBJ2-1
TGTGCCAGCTCAGTACTAGCGGCCTCCTACAATGAGCAGTTCTTC | CASSVLAASYNEQFF | TRBV6-1 | TRBD2 | - | TRBJ2-1
TGTGCCAGCAGAGGGACAGGGAAAAATCAGCCCCAGCATTTT | CASRGTGKNQPQHF | TRBV6-5 | TRBD1 | - | TRBJ1-5
TGTGCCAGCAGCGTAGTAGGGGGGGGCCCCGGGGAGCTGTTTTTT | CASSVVGGGPGELFF | TRBV9 | - | once | TRBJ2-2
TGCGCCAGCAGCCAAGGGGGGACTTATAGCAATCAGCCCCAGCATTTT | CASSQGGTYSNQPQHF | TRBV4-1 | - | - | TRBJ1-5
TGCGCCAGCAGCTCTGCTAGCGGCTCCTACAATGAGCAGTTCTTC | CASSSASGSYNEQFF | TRBV5-1 | TRBD2 | once | TRBJ2-1
TGCGCCAGCAGCCAAGATCCTGCAGGGTTAGGGTATGGCTACACCTTC | CASSQDPAGLGYGYTF | TRBV4-3 | - | - | TRBJ1-2
TGTGCCAGCAGTCCCGGGACAAGCTATGGCTACACCTTC | CASSPGTSYGYTF | TRBV28 | - | - | TRBJ1-2
TGTGCCAGCACCATCGGCGGGGGGGCAGGGAATGAGCAGTTCTTC | CASTIGGGAGNEQFF | TRBV28 | TRBD2 | - | TRBJ2-1
TGCGCCAGCAGCCGCGCAATTAATGAAAAACTGTTTTTT | CASSRAINEKLFF | TRBV4-1 | - | - | TRBJ1-4
TGTGCCAGCAGCTTAGAACATGCAGCAGGGTTGTCTGGCTACACCTTC | CASSLEHAAGLSGYTF | TRBV11-2 | - | - | TRBJ1-2
TGTGCCAGCACCAGAATTTCGGATACGCAGTATTTT | CASTRISDTQYF | TRBV6-1 | - | few | TRBJ2-3
TGCGCCAGCAGCTTGGATCTTTTAGGCTACACCTTC | CASSLDLLGYTF | TRBV5-1 | - | - | TRBJ1-2
TGTGCCAGCAGGACCTTAACAGGGCGCTCAAACTATGGCTACACCTTC | CASRTLTGRSNYGYTF | TRBV11-2 | - | few | TRBJ1-2
TGTGCCAGCAGCACCCAAACAGGGGGTTTTGCTGAAGCTTTCTTT | CASSTQTGGFAEAFF | TRBV7-3 | TRBD1 | - | TRBJ1-1
TGTGCCAGCAGCGTCGCAGGGAAACGGGATTCACCCCTCCACTTT | CASSVAGKRDSPLHF | TRBV9 | - | once | TRBJ1-6
TGTGCCAGCAGCCCCGGGACAGGGGTATACTATGGCTACACCTTC | CASSPGTGVYYGYTF | TRBV5-6 | TRBD1 | - | TRBJ1-2
TGCGCCAGCAGCTTAAGCGGGGGTGGGGCAGATACGCAGTATTTT | CASSLSGGGADTQYF | TRBV5-1 | TRBD2 | - | TRBJ2-3
TGCGCCAGCAGTGCCTCTGGCGGGGGCTCCTACGAGCAGTACTTC | CASSASGGGSYEQYF | TRBV10-1 | TRBD2 | - | TRBJ2-7
TGCAGCGTTGAAGGGCGTAGCGGGGGGTCTTATGAGCAGTTCTTC | CSVEGRSGGSYEQFF | TRBV29-1 | TRBD2 | - | TRBJ2-1
TGTGCCAGCAGTTACAACTTTCGCGGCTACAATGAGCAGTTCTTC | CASSYNFRGYNEQFF | TRBV6-6 | - | - | TRBJ2-1
TGTGCCAGCAGTGACCGGAGGAATTCACCCCTCCACTTT | CASSDRRNSPLHF | TRBV6-4 | - | - | TRBJ1-6
TGTGCCAGCAAAGGGCGCAGGGATAAGGACACTGAAGCTTTCTTT | CASKGRRDKDTEAFF | TRBV25-1 | - | - | TRBJ1-1
TGCAGCGTTGACGGGACAGGGGGCACGTACGAGCAGTACTTC | CSVDGTGGTYEQYF | TRBV29-1 | TRBD1 | - | TRBJ2-7
TGTGCCAGCAAGGGGGATGCTAACTATGGCTACACCTTC | CASKGDANYGYTF | TRBV2 | - | - | TRBJ1-2
TGTGCCAGTAGTATAGGGACAGCGTACAATGAGCAGTTCTTC | CASSIGTAYNEQFF | TRBV19 | - | - | TRBJ2-1
TGTGCCAGTAGTATAGAACAGGGGGTCACTGAAGCTTTCTTT | CASSIEQGVTEAFF | TRBV19 | TRBD1 | - | TRBJ1-1
TGTGCCAGCTCAACGGGCGGGGGGGGTGACACTGAAGCTTTCTTT | CASSTGGGGDTEAFF | TRBV18 | - | few | TRBJ1-1
TGTGCCAGTAGTAGAGGACAGGGATGTGAAGCTTTCTTT | CASSRGQGCEAFF | TRBV19 | TRBD1 | - | TRBJ1-1
TGTGCCAGCCGTACTCCTCCGGGGGGGAACACTGAAGCTTTCTTT | CASRTPPGGNTEAFF | TRBV28 | - | - | TRBJ1-1
TGTGCCAGCAGCCCACTGGGACAGGGAGCCTACGAGCAGTACTTC | CASSPLGQGAYEQYF | TRBV4-2 | TRBD1 | - | TRBJ2-7
TGCGCCAGCAGCCGAGGGACTAGAAGAGAGACCCAGTACTTC | CASSRGTRRETQYF | TRBV4-1 | TRBD2 | few | TRBJ2-5
TGTGCCAGCAGCTGGTCGGGGGACTCCTACGAGCAGTACTTC | CASSWSGDSYEQYF | TRBV9 | - | - | TRBJ2-7
TGCGCCAGCAGAACCCCAGGGCCGCAAAACACCGGGGAGCTGTTTTTT | CASRTPGPQNTGELFF | TRBV5-1 | - | - | TRBJ2-2
TGTGCCAGCAGTAGAGGGGGTGCCGAGCAGTACTTC | CASSRGGAEQYF | TRBV6-5 | - | - | TRBJ2-7
TGTGCCAGCAGTCCAAGTATACAGGACAATTCAGGGGCTGAAGCTTTCTTT | CASSPSIQDNSGAEAFF | TRBV9 | - | - | TRBJ1-1
TGTGCCAGCACGCCAGGGGAAGTTTCACCCCTCCACTTT | CASTPGEVSPLHF | TRBV6-1 | - | few | TRBJ1-6
TGTGCCAGCCTTAGACAGGGCCAGCCCCAGCATTTT | CASLRQGQPQHF | TRBV19 | TRBD1 | - | TRBJ1-5
TGTGCCAGCCAAAGGGAATTACAGGGGGATTCACCCCTCCACTTT | CASQRELQGDSPLHF | TRBV27 | TRBD1 | - | TRBJ1-6
TGTGCCAGCAGCCCAGACAGGGATTACGAGCAGTACTTC | CASSPDRDYEQYF | TRBV7-3 | TRBD1 | - | TRBJ2-7
TGTGCCAGTAGTATAGAGACAGAGAATCAGCCCCAGCATTTT | CASSIETENQPQHF | TRBV19 | - | few | TRBJ1-5
TGTGCCACCAGCATTGACAGGAGCCACGAGCAGTACTTC | CATSIDRSHEQYF | TRBV15 | - | - | TRBJ2-7
TGTGCCAGCAGTTCCCTCAGCAATGAGCAGTTCTTC | CASSSLSNEQFF | TRBV27 | - | - | TRBJ2-1
TGTGCCAGTAGTATAGAGGGGACAGGGACCTATGGCTACACCTTC | CASSIEGTGTYGYTF | TRBV19 | TRBD1 | - | TRBJ1-2
TGTGCCAGCGGACAGGCCCCGGGACAGCCCCAGCATTTT | CASGQAPGQPQHF | TRBV7-8 | TRBD1 | - | TRBJ1-5
TGTGCCATCAGTGATCATGGGGGCCGTGAGACCCAGTACTTC | CAISDHGGRETQYF | TRBV10-3 | - | - | TRBJ2-5